Below are 32 T cell receptor beta chains sequenced from a single sample in a study of T cells in women clearing cervical HPV infection. Assay used: immunoSEQ multiplex PCR; TCRdb lists only in-frame clones, some missing. Seen in this sample are 20,000 to 25,000 clones; the ten most common clones hold over 8%. The sequencing sample was made of blood buffy coat. The receptors stem from a woman between 18 and 69 years old with a cervical HPV16 infection that either progressed to CIN3+ or cleared (not recorded which).

With regard to this clone: The read terminates 3 residues before the CDR3 end, so the remaining end is supplied by the germline J gene. The chain employs TRBV10-3 and TRBJ1-4; TRBD1 matches 10 bases. Germline lookup yields CDR1 ENHRY and CDR2 SYGVKD. This CDR3 has 14 amino acids. The J segment lost 6 bases and the V segment lost 5 bases, leaving 3 bases of the junction unmatched. The sequenced part of the CDR3 DNA is TGTGCCATCAGTCCCGGGACAGGGGATGAAAAA. Encoded protein: CAISPGTGDEK. The whole CDR3 reads CAISPGTGDEKLFF.

As for this clone: The read gets to within 3 residues of the CDR3 end, and the germline J gene fills in the rest. The gene calls are TRBV6-1 and TRBJ1-5, with D possibly being TRBD1 (5 bases). The ends were cut back, 2 bases at V and 0 bases at J, with 11 bases in the middle. Looked up from germline, CDR1 is MNHNS and CDR2 is SASEGT. The CDR3 runs to 16 residues. The covered CDR3 bases are TGTGCCAGCAGTGAATCTCCGGGGGATAGCAATCAGCCC. Protein sequence: CASSESPGDSNQP. The full-length CDR3 reads as CASSESPGDSNQPQHF.

Regarding this clone: The read ends 3 residues before the CDR3 terminus; that terminus is restored from the germline J gene. The rearrangement uses TRBV7-9 and TRBJ1-1; TRBD1 is a possible D gene (6 bases). From germline, CDR1 is SEHNR and CDR2 FQNEAQ (reference sequence). This CDR3 has 13 residues. The CDR3 bases that were read are TGTGCCAGCAGCTTAGTGGGGACACCACTG. It specifies CASSLVGTPL. The whole CDR3 is CASSLVGTPLAFF.

The CDR3 region is CASSDVVIGQYF. The part of the CDR3 DNA that was read is TGTGCCAGCAGTGATGTTGTTATCGGT. The rearrangement uses TRBV2 and TRBJ2-4; D gene ambiguous. The read ends 3 residues shy of where the CDR3 ends; the end is completed using the germline J gene. Germline CDR1 and CDR2: SNHLY and FYNNEI. The CDR3 has 12 residues.

Details on this clone: The read ends 3 residues early relative to the CDR3; the germline J gene fills the gap. Other DNA sequences in this sample translate to the same CDR3. The rearrangement uses TRBV20-1 and TRBJ1-2; a weak D match, TRBD1 (6 bases). This CDR3 spans 12 amino acids. Germline lookup yields CDR1 DFQATT and CDR2 SNEGSKA (reference sequence). The germline V and J ends were trimmed by 2 bases and 3 bases, with 7 bases remaining between them. Partial CDR3 DNA: TGCAGTGCTAGAAACAGGGACTATGGC. It translates to CSARNRDYG. The full CDR3 is CSARNRDYGYTF.

The CDR3 bases that were read are TGTGCTAGTGGTTCTTCAGGAGAAGATACG. Encoded protein: CASGSSGEDT. The CDR3 in its entirety is CASGSSGEDTQYF. The chain couples TRBV12-5 to TRBJ2-3, with D unclear. The CDR3 is cut off 3 residues early in the read; its end comes from the germline J gene. Trimming shortened V by 4 bases and J by 5 bases, and 10 bases separated the two germline ends. Germline CDR1 and CDR2: LGHNT and FRNRAP. The CDR3 is made up of 13 amino acids.

About this clone itself: The read gets to within 3 residues of the CDR3 end, and the germline J gene fills in the rest. The chain couples TRBV5-1 to TRBJ1-1; no firm D call. Germline CDR1 SGHRS, CDR2 YFSETQ. The CDR3 covers 12 residues. V was trimmed by 1 base and J by 4 bases, leaving 5 bases between them. Incomplete CDR3 DNA: TGCGCCAGCAGCTTGAAGGGCACTGAA. Translated: CASSLKGTE. The entire CDR3 reads CASSLKGTEAFF.

Considering frequency, this clone is medium-sized (0.01 to 0.1%). The read is 3 residues too short to cover the CDR3 end, so that end is filled in from the germline J gene. V gene TRBV7-3 combines with J gene TRBJ1-1, with D possibly being TRBD1 (5 bases). The V end lost 5 bases, the J end lost 1 base, and 11 bases lay between the germline ends. The CDR3 runs 14 residues. The germline gives CDR1 SGHTA, CDR2 FQGTGA. The part of the CDR3 DNA that was read is TGTGCCAGCAGCGCCGGACACGCGAACACTGAA. This translates into CASSAGHANTE. The whole CDR3 sequence reads CASSAGHANTEAFF.

Concerning this clone: The read gets to within 3 residues of the CDR3 end, and the germline J gene fills in the rest. J is TRBJ1-3 and V is TRBV20-1, with a weak D call TRBD1 (5 bases). The CDR3 has 15 residues. Trimming left V 5 bases short and J 0 bases short, with 14 bases between. The germline V gene has CDR1 DFQATT and CDR2 SNEGSKA (reference sequence). The DNA read from the CDR3 is TGCAGTGCTGCCCCTGGGGCGGTCTCTGGAAACACC. Residues: CSAAPGAVSGNT. The whole CDR3 sequence reads CSAAPGAVSGNTIYF.

Points on this clone: The read finishes 3 residues shy of the CDR3 end, and the germline J gene is used to complete it. The chain is built from TRBV4-2 and TRBJ2-3; 8 positions agree with TRBD2. With V trimmed by 1 base and J by 4 bases, 4 bases remained unmatched. This CDR3 comprises 15 residues. Germline V CDR1 and CDR2: LGHNA, YNFKEQ. CDR3 sequence reads: CASSQATGGPDTQYF. Partial CDR3 DNA: TGTGCCAGCAGCCAAGCGACGGGGGGGCCAGATACG.

Regarding this clone: The read terminates 3 residues before the CDR3 end, so the remaining end is supplied by the germline J gene. The J gene is TRBJ2-2, the V gene TRBV18, with 9 bases matching TRBD1. The CDR3 sequence is 15 residues long. Trimming at V came to 1 base and at J to 5 bases, leaving 2 bases not matched to a gene. Germline values: CDR1 KGHSH, CDR2 LQKENI. The CDR3 bases that were read are TGTGCCAGCTCACCACGGACAGGGGAGACCGGGGAG. Translated: CASSPRTGETGE. The CDR3 as a whole reads CASSPRTGETGELFF.

The CDR3: CASTLDRYSTEAFF. The DNA read from the CDR3 is TGTGCCAGCACCCTTGACAGGTACTCGACTGAA. This sequence joins TRBV5-4 and TRBJ1-1; TRBD1 is a possible D gene (6 bases). The CDR3 end falls 3 residues outside the read, so it is completed with the germline J gene. Trimming removed 6 bases at V and 5 bases at J, with 17 bases between. This CDR3 has 14 amino acids. The germline V gene encodes CDR1 SGHNT and CDR2 YYREEE (reference sequence).

On this clone itself: The missing CDR3 end, 3 residues past where the read stops, is filled in from the germline J gene. The gene calls are TRBV10-3 and TRBJ2-2; D may be TRBD2 (6 bases). The V gene's germline CDR1 is ENHRY and CDR2 SYGVKD. The CDR3 is 22 amino acids. V dropped 3 bases and J dropped 7 bases, with 36 bases sitting between them. CDR3 bases read: TGTGCCATCAGTGACCCCTTCGACCCTAGGACTAACAACCCCTCCGTTTACGGGGAG. Amino acid sequence: CAISDPFDPRTNNPSVYGE. The whole CDR3 sequence is CAISDPFDPRTNNPSVYGELFF.

Details on this clone: The CDR3 end is not reached by the read, which stops 3 residues before it; the germline J gene fills it in. V is TRBV5-1 and J is TRBJ1-4; D gene unclear. The CDR3 contains 15 residues. Germline values: CDR1 SGHRS, CDR2 YFSETQ. Between the trimmed V and J ends, which lost 4 bases and 0 bases, there was a span of 10 bases. The CDR3 bases that were read are TGCGCCAGCAGCCCCACAGCAGCAACTAATGAAAAA. Translating gives CASSPTAATNEK. The complete CDR3 reads CASSPTAATNEKLFF. The full variable domain, rest sourced from reference TRBV5-1 and TRBJ1-4, is KAGVTQTPRYLIKTRGQQVTLSCSPISGHRSVSWYQQTPGQGLQFLFEYFSETQRNKGNFPGRFSGRQFSNSRSEMNVSTLELGDSALYLCASSPTAATNEKLFFGSGTQLSVL.

As regards this clone: The read halts 3 residues ahead of the CDR3 end, with the missing end drawn from the germline J gene. The chain couples TRBV4-2 to TRBJ1-1; D remains ambiguous. The length of the CDR3 is 13 residues. Germline-derived CDR1 and CDR2 are LGHNA and YNFKEQ. The CDR3 region is CASSLAGEAQAFF. The covered CDR3 bases are TGTGCCAGCAGCCTAGCCGGGGAGGCCCAA.

Comments on this clone: The missing CDR3 end, 3 residues past where the read stops, is filled in from the germline J gene. The chain couples TRBV6-2 or TRBV6-3 to TRBJ2-1, with TRBD1 as a possible D gene (5 bases). The CDR3 consists of 12 residues. Per the germline V gene, CDR1 is MNHEY and CDR2 is SVGEGT. V was trimmed by 6 bases and J by 4 bases, leaving 7 bases between them. The sequenced part of the CDR3 DNA is TGTGCCAGCAGCGACAGTTACAATGAG. Translation: CASSDSYNE. The full CDR3 protein is CASSDSYNEQFF.

As regards this clone: The read gets to within 3 residues of the CDR3 end, and the germline J gene fills in the rest. This chain joins TRBV6-1 and TRBJ2-7, with D perhaps given as TRBD1 or TRBD2 (5 bases each). There are 15 residues in the CDR3. Germline CDR1 is MNHNS and CDR2 is SASEGT. Trimming took 2 bases from V and 1 from J, leaving 12 bases between them. This CDR3 is CASSESRGASYEQYF. The part of the CDR3 DNA that was read is TGTGCCAGCAGTGAATCGCGAGGGGCATCCTACGAG.

As for this clone: Read data end 3 residues before the CDR3 end; the end is taken from the germline J gene. The chain joins TRBV6-1 to TRBJ1-2, with D perhaps TRBD1 (6 bases). Germline CDR1 MNHNS, CDR2 SASEGT. The V end was cut by 0 bases, the J end by 6 bases, with 11 bases between. The CDR3 runs to 14 residues. The part of the CDR3 DNA that was read is TGTGCCAGCAGTGAAGCAATCAGGGGTCATGGC. This gives the protein CASSEAIRGHG. The whole CDR3 region reads CASSEAIRGHGYTF.

On this clone itself: The read ends 3 residues early relative to the CDR3; the germline J gene fills the gap. The chain recombines TRBV20-1 with TRBJ2-3; tentative D call: TRBD2 (5 bases). Germline values: CDR1 DFQATT, CDR2 SNEGSKA (reference sequence). Trimming left V 4 bases short and J 8 bases short, with 13 bases between. This CDR3 has 12 amino acids. CDR3 residues: CSAKTTEGTQYF. The covered CDR3 bases are TGCAGTGCTAAGACTACTGAGGGTACG.

Worth noting for this clone: The CDR3 end is not reached by the read, which stops 3 residues before it; the germline J gene fills it in. V is TRBV7-2 and J is TRBJ2-1; possible D gene TRBD2, 6 bases. The CDR3 has 13 amino acids. Trimming pared 8 bases from V and 3 bases from J, leaving 11 bases between. Germline V lookup: CDR1 SGHTA, CDR2 FQGNSA. CDR3 DNA (partial): TGTGCCAGCCGGGGGACGGACTACAATGAG. Its translation: CASRGTDYNE. The whole CDR3 reads CASRGTDYNEQFF.

Notes on this clone: The CDR3 is cut off 3 residues early in the read; its end comes from the germline J gene. The chain is built from TRBV9 and TRBJ1-6, with D unclear. CDR1 is SGDLS, CDR2 YYNGEE, per germline. The V end lost 4 bases, the J end lost 10 bases, and 12 bases lay between the germline ends. There are 13 residues in the CDR3. The sequenced part of the CDR3 DNA is TGTGCCAGCAGCTATAACCCAACATCACCC. Translated, it gives CASSYNPTSP. The whole CDR3 sequence is CASSYNPTSPLHF.

In regard to this clone: The CDR3 end falls 3 residues outside the read, so it is completed with the germline J gene. The gene calls are TRBV20-1 and TRBJ2-7, with D possibly called TRBD1 or TRBD2 (5 bases each). Trimming left V 5 bases short and J 1 base short, with 12 bases between. The CDR3 length is 13 residues. CDR1 is DFQATT and CDR2 is SNEGSKA in the germline V gene (reference sequence). CDR3 residues: CSALREGSYEQYF. The sequenced CDR3 bases are TGCAGTGCTCTCCGTGAGGGGTCCTACGAG.

Points on this clone: Coverage ceases 3 residues before the CDR3 finishes, and the germline J gene fills in the end. The chain joins TRBV28 to TRBJ1-2; D ambiguous. Germline V gene lookup returns CDR1 MDHEN and CDR2 SYDVKM. Trimming cost V 7 bases and J 2 bases, with 14 bases left between them. This CDR3 is 14 amino acids long. CDR3 sequence reads: CASTTFAENYGYTF. CDR3 DNA (partial): TGTGCCAGCACTACCTTCGCGGAGAACTATGGC.

Regarding this clone: The read finishes 3 residues shy of the CDR3 end, and the germline J gene is used to complete it. This sequence joins TRBV12-3 or TRBV12-4 and TRBJ1-5; perhaps TRBD1 as D (6 bases). Deletions cut 4 bases from V and 4 bases from J, with 8 bases between. This CDR3 is 13 amino acids long. The CDR3 DNA, read in part, is TGTGCCAGCAGTTCCACAGGGAATCAGCCC. Protein sequence: CASSSTGNQP. In full, the CDR3 reads CASSSTGNQPQHF.

With respect to this clone: The read finishes 3 residues shy of the CDR3 end, and the germline J gene is used to complete it. The J gene is TRBJ2-5, the V gene TRBV2; 9 bases are shared with TRBD2. V gave up 11 bases and J gave up 3 bases; unmatched junction bases: 10. In germline, CDR1 is SNHLY, CDR2 FYNNEI. The CDR3 runs to 14 residues. Partial CDR3 DNA: TGTGCCTCTGGCGGGGGGGCGGTGGAAGAGACC. Protein sequence: CASGGGAVEET. The CDR3 as a whole reads CASGGGAVEETQYF.

A note on this clone: The read ends 3 residues before the CDR3 terminus; that terminus is restored from the germline J gene. The J gene is TRBJ2-7, the V gene TRBV6-2 or TRBV6-3, with TRBD1 matching 9 bases. The CDR3 sequence is 16 residues long. V dropped 4 bases and J dropped 3; count of bases not matched to a gene: 10. The germline CDR1 and CDR2 sequences are MNHEY and SVGEGT. The chain's CDR3 is CASSSGQGYGYYEQYF. Incomplete CDR3 DNA: TGTGCCAGCAGTTCGGGACAGGGATATGGCTACTACGAG.

With respect to this clone: The CDR3 end is not reached by the read, which stops 3 residues before it; the germline J gene fills it in. The chain uses TRBV7-2 and TRBJ1-2, with D possibly TRBD1 on 6 matching bases. CDR3 size: 15 residues. Germline values: CDR1 SGHTA, CDR2 FQGNSA. V lost 4 bases to trimming and J lost 5 bases, with 17 bases between them. The chain's CDR3 is CASSSPPGTLYGYTF. CDR3 bases read: TGTGCCAGCAGCTCCCCACCCGGGACACTTTATGGC.

As for this clone: The CDR3 end falls 3 residues outside the read, so it is completed with the germline J gene. The chain has TRBV5-1 and TRBJ2-3; 7 bases line up with TRBD2. This CDR3 contains 16 residues. The J segment lost 5 bases and the V segment lost 0 bases, leaving 9 bases of the junction unmatched. Per the germline V gene, CDR1 is SGHRS and CDR2 is YFSETQ. The DNA read from the CDR3 is TGCGCCAGCAGCTTGGCCGGGGGGAGCCCAGGAGATACG. This translates into CASSLAGGSPGDT. The whole CDR3 region reads CASSLAGGSPGDTQYF.

In the case of this clone: The sequence runs out 3 residues before the end of the CDR3; the remainder is reconstructed from the germline J gene. The rearrangement links TRBV19 to TRBJ2-3; tentatively, D is TRBD2 (5 bases). The germline V and J ends were trimmed by 4 bases and 3 bases, with 20 bases remaining between them. This CDR3 has 17 residues. Germline loops: CDR1 LNHDA, CDR2 SQIVND (reference sequence). This CDR3 reads CASSTTAGYGGTDTQYF. Partial CDR3 DNA: TGTGCCAGTAGTACCACCGCCGGGTACGGAGGAACAGATACG.

Turning to this clone: The CDR3 end lies 3 residues beyond the end of the read and is filled in from the germline J gene. The V gene is TRBV11-2, the J gene TRBJ2-2; weak D call: TRBD1 (6 bases). This CDR3 is built from 15 residues. CDR1 is SGHAT, CDR2 FQNNGV, per germline. The sequenced CDR3 bases are TGTGCCAGCAGCTTAATAGGGGGTTTAAGGGAAAAG. Encoded protein: CASSLIGGLREK. The full CDR3 sequence reads CASSLIGGLREKLFF. Full variable domain (remainder filled in from reference TRBV11-2 and TRBJ2-2): EAGVAQSPRYKIIEKRQSVAFWCNPISGHATLYWYQQILGQGPKLLIQFQNNGVVDDSQLPKDRFSAERLKGVDSTLKIQPAKLEDSAVYLCASSLIGGLREKLFFGEGSRLTVL.

On this clone: The read comes to an end 3 residues before the CDR3 does, leaving the germline J gene to fill in the end. V gene TRBV30 combines with J gene TRBJ1-2; D is undetermined. CDR3 length: 13 residues. Germline V lookup: CDR1 GTSNPN, CDR2 SVGIG (reference sequence). The CDR3 loop is CALGSSTYNDYTF. The part of the CDR3 DNA that was read is TGTGCCCTCGGCTCTAGCACGTACAATGAC.

Note on this clone: The read is 3 residues too short to cover the CDR3 end, so that end is filled in from the germline J gene. This chain uses TRBV19 with TRBJ2-7, with 12 bases that match TRBD2. Germline lookup yields CDR1 LNHDA and CDR2 SQIVND (reference sequence). The CDR3 totals 15 residues. Unmatched junction bases numbered 7, after V lost 4 bases and J lost 6 bases. The CDR3 loop is CASSTSGTSGREQYF. The sequenced part of the CDR3 DNA is TGTGCCAGTAGTACTTCCGGGACTAGCGGGCGCGAG.